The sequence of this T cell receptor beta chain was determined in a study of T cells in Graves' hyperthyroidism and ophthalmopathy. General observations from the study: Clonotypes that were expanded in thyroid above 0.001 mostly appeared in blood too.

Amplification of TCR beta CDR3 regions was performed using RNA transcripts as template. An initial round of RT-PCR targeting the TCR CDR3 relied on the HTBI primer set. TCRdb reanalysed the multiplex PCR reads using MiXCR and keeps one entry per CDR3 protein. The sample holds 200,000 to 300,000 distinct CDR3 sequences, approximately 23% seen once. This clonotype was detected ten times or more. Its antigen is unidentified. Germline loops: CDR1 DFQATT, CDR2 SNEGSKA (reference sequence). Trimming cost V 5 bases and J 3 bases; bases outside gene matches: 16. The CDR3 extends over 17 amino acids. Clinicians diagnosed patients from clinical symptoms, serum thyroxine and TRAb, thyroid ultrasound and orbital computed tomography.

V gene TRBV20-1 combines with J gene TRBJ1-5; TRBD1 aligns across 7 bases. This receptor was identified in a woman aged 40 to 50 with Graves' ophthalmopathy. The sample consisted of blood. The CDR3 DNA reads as TGCAGTGCTGGAGGTCCATTGGGACAGAGCTACAATCAGCCCCAGCATTTT. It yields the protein CSAGGPLGQSYNQPQHF.